This section outlines one T cell receptor (beta chain) sequence together with its context. Its cognate antigen has yet to be identified. Sequence at one end of the junction differs from germline and may be a read error. The cohort comprised 550 to 700 healthy bone marrow donors. Cohort members were all nominally healthy when sampled, although unrecorded immune exposures were likely present. The donor was CMV seronegative and was included in the group of several hundred seronegative cohort members. Every donor gave a peripheral blood sample, and the peripheral blood mononuclear cells from that sample were used for TCR beta sequencing. Genomic DNA was extracted from the blood cell samples with the Qiagen DNeasy Blood Extraction Kit. The sample belongs to a study of cytomegalovirus exposure and HLA in healthy donors listed by TCRdb under 2017. With respect to the entire study: In an earlier analysis of under 600 of the donors, 276 Gb of sequence data and 95 million to 130 million unique TCR beta sequences from roughly 190 million T cells were reported. Typing coverage varied by locus: roughly 620-640 donors for A, B, C, DRB1 and DQB1; more than 500 for DQA1; more than 600 for DPA1; roughly 450 for DPB1. A later genetic analysis used genome-wide SNP genotypes for about three fifths of the 666 donors, treating that subset as a discovery cohort. The study aimed to test whether cataloging public T cell receptors could reveal signatures of past pathogen exposure. To decide whether each TCR beta V gene segment behaved as functional or pseudogenic, an earlier analysis of nearly 600 of the donors relied on high-throughput TCR beta sequencing. Donor age, sex, ethnicity and CMV serostatus were compiled alongside the repertoire data. A few DR-DQ haplotypes were treated as single units for association and clustering because of strong linkage in the cohort. In addition to the first cohort of approximately 650 subjects, a separate validation cohort of 130 or so different subjects was used. In a later analysis, previously published TCR beta repertoires from 550 to 700 donors were re-analyzed and high-resolution HLA genotyping was added so that TCR occurrence patterns could be studied. In the later analysis, no new phenotypic data were used to find candidate immune exposures; instead, reliance was placed on TCR beta sequences and their occurrence across donors. Using immunosequencing, the study profiled T cell repertoires from around 680 subjects and related those repertoires to cytomegalovirus serostatus. Among about 410 genotyped donors of the cohort, an average of around 220,000 unique TCR beta nucleotide sequences was sequenced per donor, of which approximately 18% were non-productive. HLA typing covered class I and class II loci at four-digit resolution. The genetic ancestry cluster associated with self-reported Caucasian donors included about 81% of the roughly 400 genotyped donors. To predict cytomegalovirus infection status, the study brought together high-throughput TCR immunosequencing, statistical association of individual TCRs with disease status, and machine learning. About 300 gigabases of sequencing data and around 80 million unique TCR sequences made up an early release that covered fewer than 650 HLA-typed donors. Every discovery cohort repertoire had been produced on one sequencing platform.

Library preparation used the immunoSEQ multiplex PCR assay. For the multiplex PCR, a mixture combining 60 forward primers for TCR Vbeta segments and 13 reverse primers for TCR Jbeta segments was used. Amplification of the CDR3 region of rearranged TCR beta genes was performed with a multiplex PCR assay on genomic DNA. Amplified TCR beta libraries were sequenced as 87-base-pair reads on the Illumina HiSeq System. From the authors' description of their analysis: Across the 640 or so repertoires, a later analysis counted 75 million to 90 million unique TCR beta chains, around 11 million of which were shared by at least two donors. To remove PCR and sequencing errors, raw reads were error-corrected and collapsed into unique sequences using a nearest-neighbor algorithm that merged closely related sequences. CDR3 sequences were aligned to IMGT reference sequences to assign V, D and J gene segments. For a sequence to be retained, at least a six-nucleotide match to both a V gene segment and a J gene segment was required. Rearrangements were called productive when the CDR3 lacked stop codons and stayed in frame with V and J; all others were non-productive. Following IMGT convention, CDR3 was defined as the stretch from the second conserved V-encoded cysteine up to the conserved J-encoded phenylalanine. Sequences without an unambiguous match to a single V gene segment were excluded from the earlier analysis of about 600 of the donors. An earlier analysis of over 450 of the donors classified V segments as functional when productive rearrangements were above 56.7% and as segregating when the standard deviation between donors was above 5%. A statistical classification framework was built to diagnose cytomegalovirus status from the catalog of TCR beta chain sequences. V and J gene assignment, in a later analysis, came from comparing TCR nucleotide sequences with IMGT/GENE-DB human TR gene sequences. A later analysis assigned CDR3 sequences and most-parsimonious VDJ recombination scenarios with the TCRdist pipeline. A later analysis defined each TCR beta chain by its CDR3 amino acid sequence plus V-gene family, and excluded reads lacking a unique V-gene family. To address suspected cross-contamination and a sequencing artifact, a later analysis removed under 600 highly shared, low-generation-probability nucleotide sequences. In a later analysis, a clonal expansion index was calculated for each public chain from normalized within-repertoire ranks of inferred template counts. A later analysis computed generation probabilities with a VDJ recombination model fitted to out-of-frame rearrangements, and checked the results against IGoR. Hypergeometric tests were used in a later analysis to score TCR-TCR, TCR-HLA and TCR-CMV co-occurrence, with a repertoire-size bias correction applied to the TCR pairs. To estimate false discovery rates, a later analysis permuted the HLA or CMV assignments 20 times. A later analysis grouped co-occurring TCRs with DBSCAN, adding TCRdist sequence similarity when clustering within HLA-allele-positive subsets. Co-occurrence clustering excluded repertoires with fewer than 30,000 or more than 120,000 public chains, plus five with anomalous nucleotide sharing. TCRdb took over this immuneACCESS table, retaining in-frame rearrangements with V and J assigned. Such tables are incomplete; in checked studies, under half of the missing clones stem from an unresolved V gene, and the remainder is unexplained. The V and J calls and clone size were taken over from that table, and D and trimming were inferred from the DNA. This sample has about 140,000 clones in its table, and nearly 90% of those were observed once. The biggest ten clones account for around 0.54% of the sample.

The germline V gene gives CDR1 as MNHEY and CDR2 as SVGAGI. There are 12 amino acids in the CDR3, from cysteine to phenylalanine inclusive. Left in the record is the CDR3 DNA by itself, 36 bases read in frame from the first base. Summary of the overall study and its limitations: Because some donors lacked HLA typing at each locus, the association tests relied only on the typed subset. Linkage disequilibrium might explain the correlated functional status among segregating V segments, but an unknown experimental factor could not be excluded. Most CMV-associated TCR beta chains appeared to be HLA-restricted in a later analysis, and the HLA associations seemed to be driven largely by CMV exposure. The study listed 164 TCR beta chains as associated with cytomegalovirus. In both the original and validation cohorts, the classifier was reported to diagnose cytomegalovirus status with high specificity and sensitivity. In a later analysis, several top co-occurrence clusters were reported to appear linked to parvovirus B19, influenza, CMV and Epstein-Barr virus. For the cohort, immune exposure information was limited to CMV serostatus. The authors suggested that the approach could potentially be generalized to other disease states and immunological phenotypes. Most TCR sequences were seen in very few donors, while some public TCRs were found in many individuals. When HLA alleles, especially DR and DQ, strongly co-occurred, TCR associations were difficult to assign to individual alleles. In a later analysis, the rate of TCR association differed among HLA loci, with DRB1 alleles having the most associated TCRs and HLA-C alleles having the fewest. Compared with the approximately 600-donor mean, donors in an Asian-associated ancestry cluster had fewer N-insertions in productive TCRs, according to a later genetic analysis. Specific HLA alleles were associated with roughly 16,000 TCR beta sequences at a false discovery rate of 0.05 in a later analysis. A few of the identified cytomegalovirus-associated TCR beta chains were confirmed in vitro to be specific for cytomegalovirus antigens. The earlier analysis of a few hundred of the donors excluded some 15 rarely observed V segments, including chromosome 9 orphons, because counts were too low. A cluster of highly shared sequence variants was judged likely to be a technical artifact of the sequencing pipeline. A later analysis found that HLA-associated TCR beta chains were more clonally expanded and had lower generation probabilities than equally common non-associated chains. Only TCR beta chains were sequenced in this cohort, and the absence of alpha or paired-chain data limited detectable features. A further reported finding was that TCR beta sequences accurately predicted the HLA-A and HLA-B alleles for most subjects in the first cohort. In an earlier analysis of more than 450 of the donors, most TCR beta V segments were observed in productive rearrangements about 87% or about 30% of the time, broadly matching IMGT annotations. Some IMGT-functional V segments, including TRBV6-2 and TRBV6-3, could not be distinguished by the 87-base-pair reads and were therefore excluded. A later genetic analysis associated a missense DCLRE1C variant with V-gene and J-gene trimming of TCR beta chains, and an independent cohort replicated the association. Sequencing depth was assumed to be roughly uniform across donors in the presence/absence analyses, though that assumption may not hold.

This receptor was identified in a woman between 40 and 50 years old in good health and CMV-seronegative. Input material: PBMCs. The sequence is built from TRBV6-5 and TRBJ2-3, and TRBD2 matches 9 of the central bases. The CDR3 loop reads CASSSLGTSKHF. The DNA reads as follows: TGTGCCAGCAGTAGCCTCGGGACTAGCAAGCATTTT.